This T cell receptor beta chain stems from a study of glioma-infiltrating T cells. The table lists this clonotype with many counts. The iRepertoire nested amplicon-rescue multiplex PCR amplified TCR alpha and beta CDR3s from RNA. One-step reverse transcription and amplification started from around 100-400 ng of tissue mRNA or PBMC total RNA. TCRdb re-called the multiplex PCR reads through MiXCR, storing one row per CDR3 protein. The sample shows approximately 120,000 distinct CDR3 sequences, approximately 26% of them seen only once. The sequenced material came from glioma tissue, nonneoplastic brain tissue, or PBMCs (not recorded which). The TCR was taken from a human donor with low-grade glioma or glioblastoma, undergoing nonglioma brain surgery, or in good health (not recorded which).

The CDR3 bases are TGCAGTGCTAGTGGAAACACTGAAGCTTTCTTT. Amino acids: CSASGNTEAFF. This sequence joins TRBV20-1 and TRBJ1-1; D gene ambiguous. This CDR3 has 11 residues. Germline assignment: CDR1 DFQATT and CDR2 SNEGSKA (reference sequence). The V gene lost 3 bases and the J gene lost 2 bases, with 4 bases spanning the gap.